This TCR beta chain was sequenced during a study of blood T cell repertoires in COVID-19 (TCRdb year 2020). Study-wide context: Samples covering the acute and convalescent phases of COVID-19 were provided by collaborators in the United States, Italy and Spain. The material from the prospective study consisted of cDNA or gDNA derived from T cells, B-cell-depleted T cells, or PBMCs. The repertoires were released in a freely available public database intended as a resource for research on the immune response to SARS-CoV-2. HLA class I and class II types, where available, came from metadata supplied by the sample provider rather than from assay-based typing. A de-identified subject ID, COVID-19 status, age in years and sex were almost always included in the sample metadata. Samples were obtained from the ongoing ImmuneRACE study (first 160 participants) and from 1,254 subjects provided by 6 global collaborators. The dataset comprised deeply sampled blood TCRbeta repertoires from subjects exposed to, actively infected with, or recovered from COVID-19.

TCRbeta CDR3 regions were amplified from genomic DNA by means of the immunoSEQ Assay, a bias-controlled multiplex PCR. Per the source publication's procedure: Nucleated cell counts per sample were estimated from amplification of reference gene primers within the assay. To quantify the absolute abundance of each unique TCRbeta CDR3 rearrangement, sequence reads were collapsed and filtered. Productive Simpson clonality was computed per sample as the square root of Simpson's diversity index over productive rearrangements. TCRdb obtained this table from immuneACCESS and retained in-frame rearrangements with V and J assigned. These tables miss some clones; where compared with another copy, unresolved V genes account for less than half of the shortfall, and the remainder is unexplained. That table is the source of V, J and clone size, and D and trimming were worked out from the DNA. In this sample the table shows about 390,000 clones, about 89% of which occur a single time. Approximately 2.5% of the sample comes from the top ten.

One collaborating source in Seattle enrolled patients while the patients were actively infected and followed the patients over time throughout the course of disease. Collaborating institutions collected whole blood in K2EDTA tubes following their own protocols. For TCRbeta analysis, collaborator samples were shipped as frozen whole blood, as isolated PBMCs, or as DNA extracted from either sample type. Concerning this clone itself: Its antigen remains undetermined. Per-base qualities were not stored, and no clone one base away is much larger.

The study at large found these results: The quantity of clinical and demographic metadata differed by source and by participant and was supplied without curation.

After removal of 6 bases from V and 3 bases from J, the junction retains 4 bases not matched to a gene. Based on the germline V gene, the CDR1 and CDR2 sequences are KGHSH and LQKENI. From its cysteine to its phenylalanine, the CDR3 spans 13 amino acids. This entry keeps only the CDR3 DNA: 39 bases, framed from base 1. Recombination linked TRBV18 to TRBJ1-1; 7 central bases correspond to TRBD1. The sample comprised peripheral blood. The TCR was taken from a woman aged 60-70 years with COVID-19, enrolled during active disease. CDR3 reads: CASSLGQDTEAFF. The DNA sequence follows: TGTGCCAGCTCCCTCGGACAGGACACTGAAGCTTTCTTT.